This T cell receptor beta chain was retrieved from a study of cytotoxic CD8 clonotypes in ibrutinib-treated CLL. Points from the study as a whole: Elevated clonality accompanied ibrutinib response, with a return toward baseline values at progression. Public clonotypes were uncommon and contracted or stayed stable on treatment.

TCRdb's copy holds only in-frame clones and misses some; the assay was immunoSEQ multiplex PCR. The repertoire holds some 92,000 clones, with 77% as singletons. A note on this clone: What it binds is unknown.

This receptor was taken from a human donor with chronic lymphocytic leukemia. Sequenced material: PBMCs, taken after 24 months of ibrutinib treatment.

Here the CDR3 reads CASIPAKGGTGGNEQYF. The CDR3 nucleotides are TGTGCCAGCATCCCAGCGAAGGGGGGGACAGGGGGTAACGAGCAGTACTTC. The J gene is TRBJ2-7, the V gene TRBV28, with 11 nucleotides matching TRBD1. Trimming took 7 bases from V and 5 from J; bases not matched to a gene: 16. The V gene's germline CDR1 is MDHEN and CDR2 SYDVKM. The CDR3 runs to 17 residues.